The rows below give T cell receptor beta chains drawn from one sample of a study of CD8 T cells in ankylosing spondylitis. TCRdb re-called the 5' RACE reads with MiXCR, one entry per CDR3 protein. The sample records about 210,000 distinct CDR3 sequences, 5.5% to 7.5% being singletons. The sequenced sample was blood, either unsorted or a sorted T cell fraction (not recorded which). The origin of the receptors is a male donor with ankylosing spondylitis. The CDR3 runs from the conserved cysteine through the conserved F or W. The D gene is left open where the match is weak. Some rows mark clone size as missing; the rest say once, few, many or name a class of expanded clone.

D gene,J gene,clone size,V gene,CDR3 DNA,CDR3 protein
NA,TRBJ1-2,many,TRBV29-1,TGCAGCGCTACAGGGACGGTCTATGGCTACACCTTC,CSATGTVYGYTF
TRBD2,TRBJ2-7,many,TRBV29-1,TGCAGCGTTGAACGGACTAGCGGGGGCCCCTACGAGCAGTACTTC,CSVERTSGGPYEQYF
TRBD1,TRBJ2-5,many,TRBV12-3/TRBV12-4,TGTGCCAGCACCGACAGGGAAGGGTGGGAAGAGACCCAGTACTTC,CASTDREGWEETQYF
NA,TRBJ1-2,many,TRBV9,TGTGCCAGCAGCGTACAAGGGGCCAACTATGGCTACACCTTC,CASSVQGANYGYTF
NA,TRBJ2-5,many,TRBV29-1,TGCAGCGCACTATCCCGGACCAAAGAGACCCAGTACTTC,CSALSRTKETQYF
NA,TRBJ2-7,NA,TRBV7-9,TGTGCCAGCAGCTTCGCTCGGGGGGCCGCCTACGAGCAGTACTTC,CASSFARGAAYEQYF
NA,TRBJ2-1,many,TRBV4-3,TGCGCCAGCAGCCAAGACTTAGCGACCCGCTCCTACAATGAGCAGTTCTTC,CASSQDLATRSYNEQFF
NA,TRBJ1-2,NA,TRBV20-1,TGCAGTGCTTGGTCCCTGTGGGGCTACACCTTC,CSAWSLWGYTF
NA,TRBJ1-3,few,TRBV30,TGTGCCTGGAGGGGGAGCTCTGGAAACACCATATATTTT,CAWRGSSGNTIYF
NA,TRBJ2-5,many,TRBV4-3,TGCGCCAGCAGCCGGCTATGGGACACAGACACGGAGACCCAGTACTTC,CASSRLWDTDTETQYF
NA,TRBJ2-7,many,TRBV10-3,TGTGCCATCATGCTTGAGCAGGGGCGCTACGAGCAGTACTTC,CAIMLEQGRYEQYF
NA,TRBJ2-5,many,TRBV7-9,TGTGCCAGCAGTTTAGGCGGGGACTCCCAAGAGACCCAGTACTTC,CASSLGGDSQETQYF
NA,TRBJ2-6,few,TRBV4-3,TGCGCCAGCAGCCAGGGAAGCTCTGGGGCCAACGTCCTGACTTTC,CASSQGSSGANVLTF
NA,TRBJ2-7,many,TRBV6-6,TGTGCCAGCAGTTACGGTTACTACGAGCAGTACTTC,CASSYGYYEQYF
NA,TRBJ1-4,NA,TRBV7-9,TGTGCCAGCAGCTTAGCGTGGACGGAATATAATGAAAAACTGTTTTTT,CASSLAWTEYNEKLFF
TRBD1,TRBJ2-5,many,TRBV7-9,TGTGCCAGCAGCTTAAGTCAGGGGGCAGAGACCCAGTACTTC,CASSLSQGAETQYF
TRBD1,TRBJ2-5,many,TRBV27,TGTGCCAGCTTACCGGGACAGGGAGGACCCGTTAAGACCCAGTACTTC,CASLPGQGGPVKTQYF
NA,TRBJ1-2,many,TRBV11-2,TGTGCCAGCAGCTTCGGGACCTCTGGCTATGGCTACACCTTC,CASSFGTSGYGYTF
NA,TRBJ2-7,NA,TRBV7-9,TGTGCCAGCAGCCCGGAGGGCCAGGGAGTCCACGAGCAGTACTTC,CASSPEGQGVHEQYF
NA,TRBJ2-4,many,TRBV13,TGTGCCAGCAGCTTAAGGGAGGCGGAAGCCAAAAACATTCAGTACTTC,CASSLREAEAKNIQYF
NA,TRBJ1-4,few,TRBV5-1,TGCGCCAGCAGCTTGTCCGGAGGGGTTGAAAAACTGTTTTTT,CASSLSGGVEKLFF
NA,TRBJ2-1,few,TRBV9,TGTGCCAGCAGCGTAGGGGTGGGGGGGCTTAGTGATGAGCAGTTCTTC,CASSVGVGGLSDEQFF
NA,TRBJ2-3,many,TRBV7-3,TGTGCCAGCAGCTTAATCGGGAGAGGGGGTTTAGATACGCAGTATTTT,CASSLIGRGGLDTQYF
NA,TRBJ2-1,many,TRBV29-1,TGCAGCGTTGAAGGGGACACAATTTCTCTTTCCTACAATGAGCAGTTCTTC,CSVEGDTISLSYNEQFF
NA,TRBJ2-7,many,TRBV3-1,TGTGCCAGCAGCCAGGTGACAGTAGCCTACGAGCAGTACTTC,CASSQVTVAYEQYF
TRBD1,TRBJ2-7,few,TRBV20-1,TGCAGTGCGCAGGACCCCGGGACAGGGGCCGATTGGGCGTCCTACGAGCAGTACTTC,CSAQDPGTGADWASYEQYF
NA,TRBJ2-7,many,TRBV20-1,TGCAGTGCTAGAGAGACGGGTTTAAGCGAGCAGTACTTC,CSARETGLSEQYF
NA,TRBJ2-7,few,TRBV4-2,TGTGCCAGCAGCCAAGGACTGCCCGACGAGCAGTACTTC,CASSQGLPDEQYF
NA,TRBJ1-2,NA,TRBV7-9,TGTGCCAGCAGCCGAGACGGCGACTATGGCTACACCTTC,CASSRDGDYGYTF
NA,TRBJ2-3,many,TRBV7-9,TGTGCCAGCAGCTCGCGGGTAGATACGCAGTATTTT,CASSSRVDTQYF
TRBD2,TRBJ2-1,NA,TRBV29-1,TGCAGCGTTGAAGGGCGGGGGAGACTTAATGAGCAGTTCTTC,CSVEGRGRLNEQFF
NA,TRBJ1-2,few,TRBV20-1,TGCAGTGCTACGAAGACAATCGATAACTATGGCTACACCTTC,CSATKTIDNYGYTF
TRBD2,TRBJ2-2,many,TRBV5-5,TGTGCCAGCAGCTTAGGACTAGCGGGGGCTACCGGGGAGCTGTTTTTT,CASSLGLAGATGELFF
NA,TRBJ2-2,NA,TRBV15,TGTGCCACCATACGAGGGGCGAACACCGGGGAGCTGTTTTTT,CATIRGANTGELFF
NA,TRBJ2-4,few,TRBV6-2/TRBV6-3,TGTGCCAGCACTCATGACCTAGCCAAAAACATTCAGTACTTC,CASTHDLAKNIQYF
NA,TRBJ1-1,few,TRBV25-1,TGTGCCAGCAGTCGGGGGCTGGGTACTGAACCTTTCTTT,CASSRGLGTEPFF
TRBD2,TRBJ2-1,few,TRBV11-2,TGTGCCAGCAGCTTAGTTCCCTTAGTCGGGGGGGCCGGGAATGAGCAGTTCTTC,CASSLVPLVGGAGNEQFF
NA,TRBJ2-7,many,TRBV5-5,TGTGCCAGCAGCCCCTCGACGAGTAACTTCTACGAGCAGTACTTC,CASSPSTSNFYEQYF
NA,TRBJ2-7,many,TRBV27,TGTGCCAGCAGTTTATCGGGGACGGCTTCCTACGAGCAGTACTTC,CASSLSGTASYEQYF